These 21 T cell receptor beta chains came from one sample sequenced in a study of cytomegalovirus exposure and HLA in healthy donors. Sequencing used immunoSEQ multiplex PCR; TCRdb keeps in-frame clones, though not all of them. The table lists 50,000 to 65,000 clones, 95% of them singletons. The sequencing sample was made of PBMCs. These receptors originate from a woman between 18 and 29 years old in good health and CMV-seropositive.

This rearrangement joins TRBV7-9 to TRBJ2-2; D is unresolved. CDR3 length equals 13 residues. Germline values: CDR1 SEHNR, CDR2 FQNEAQ (reference sequence). Deletions cut 7 bases from V and 3 bases from J, with 9 bases between. The CDR3 nucleotides read TGTGCCAGCATCGGTAGTGACACCGGGGAGCTGTTTTTT. It specifies CASIGSDTGELFF. The full variable domain, its missing parts supplied by reference TRBV7-9 and TRBJ2-2, is DTGVSQNPRHKITKRGQNVTFRCDPISEHNRLYWYRQTLGQGPEFLTYFQNEAQLEKSRLLSDRFSAERPKGSFSTLEIQRTEQGDSAMYLCASIGSDTGELFFGEGSRLTVL.

The chain combines TRBV9 with TRBJ2-1, with TRBD2 matching 15 bases. This CDR3 contains 17 residues. CDR1 is SGDLS and CDR2 is YYNGEE in the germline V gene. V dropped 3 bases and J dropped 6; count of bases not matched to a gene: 7. Here the CDR3 DNA reads TGTGCCAGCAGCGGGTGGACTAGCGGGGGGGCTGGCAATGAGCAGTTCTTC. Residues: CASSGWTSGGAGNEQFF. Together with reference TRBV9 and TRBJ2-1, the CDR3 gives the full variable domain: DSGVTQTPKHLITATGQRVTLRCSPRSGDLSVYWYQQSLDQGLQFLIQYYNGEERAKGNILERFSAQQFPDLHSELNLSSLELGDSALYFCASSGWTSGGAGNEQFFGPGTRLTVL.

The gene calls are TRBV27 and TRBJ2-7; TRBD1 agrees at 7 bases. With V trimmed by 3 bases and J by 8 bases, 4 bases remained unmatched. The CDR3 has 12 residues. CDR1 MNHEY and CDR2 SMNVEV come from the germline V gene (reference sequence). In DNA form, the CDR3 reads TGTGCCAGCAGTTTCCGGGACAGCCAGCAGTACTTC. It specifies CASSFRDSQQYF.

The chain uses TRBV2 and TRBJ1-3; D gene unclear. The CDR3 is made up of 14 amino acids. Per the germline V gene, CDR1 is SNHLY and CDR2 is FYNNEI. V lost 8 bases to trimming and J lost 0 bases, with 11 bases between them. The CDR3 reads CASVSHSSGNTIYF. As DNA, the CDR3 is TGTGCCAGCGTAAGTCACAGCTCTGGAAACACCATATATTTT. Complete variable domain (other parts from reference TRBV2 and TRBJ1-3): EPEVTQTPSHQVTQMGQEVILRCVPISNHLYFYWYRQILGQKVEFLVSFYNNEISEKSEIFDDQFSVERPDGSNFTLKIRSTKLEDSAMYFCASVSHSSGNTIYFGEGSWLTVV.

The rearrangement joins TRBV9 to TRBJ2-5; D may be TRBD1 (5 bases). Germline V gene lookup returns CDR1 SGDLS and CDR2 YYNGEE. The V and J ends lost 1 base and 2 bases respectively, with 9 bases between them. The CDR3 consists of 14 residues. This CDR3 reads CASSVSDNQETQYF. The CDR3 DNA sequence: TGTGCCAGCAGCGTATCGGACAATCAAGAGACCCAGTACTTC. The entire variable domain, with the rest obtained from reference TRBV9 and TRBJ2-5, is as follows: DSGVTQTPKHLITATGQRVTLRCSPRSGDLSVYWYQQSLDQGLQFLIQYYNGEERAKGNILERFSAQQFPDLHSELNLSSLELGDSALYFCASSVSDNQETQYFGPGTRLLVL.

The chain couples TRBV29-1 to TRBJ1-1; TRBD1 might be the D (5 bases). Germline CDR1 is SQVTM and CDR2 is ANQGSEA. V lost 7 bases and J 1 base, leaving 13 bases between the germline ends. CDR3 length equals 13 residues. The CDR3 sequence is CSGRVGGNTEAFF. CDR3 DNA: TGCAGCGGGCGGGTCGGGGGGAACACTGAAGCTTTCTTT.

This sequence joins TRBV21-1 and TRBJ1-5. TRBV21-1 is a listed pseudogene. The CDR3 spans 18 residues. Written as DNA, the CDR3 is TGTGCCAGCAGCAAAAGCCCGGGGAACATCTGGAGCAATCAGCCCCAGCATTTT. Protein product: CASSKSPGNIWSNQPQHF.

The CDR3 DNA follows: TGTGCCAGCAGTGAGTCGCGAACAGTCTCTGGAAACACCATATATTTT. Its protein product is CASSESRTVSGNTIYF. This rearrangement joins TRBV2 to TRBJ1-3; D remains ambiguous. CDR3 length: 16 residues. The germline V gene encodes CDR1 SNHLY and CDR2 FYNNEI. Deletions cut 3 bases from V and 0 bases from J, with 12 bases between.

The chain couples TRBV5-1 to TRBJ2-5; 14 bases are a match to TRBD2. The germline V gene has CDR1 SGHRS and CDR2 YFSETQ. There are 17 residues in the CDR3. Trimming took 0 bases from V and 4 from J; bases not matched to a gene: 5. In nucleotides, the CDR3 is TGCGCCAGCAGCTTGGGACTAGCGGGAGGGGTCGGAGAGACCCAGTACTTC. Translated, it gives CASSLGLAGGVGETQYF.

The V gene is TRBV6-5, the J gene TRBJ1-3; D is ambiguous. Per the germline V gene, CDR1 is MNHEY and CDR2 is SVGAGI. This CDR3 is 14 amino acids long. V shed 5 bases and J shed 4 bases, with 12 bases lying between them. CDR3 nucleotide sequence: TGTGCCAGCAGTCCGGGTGTTCGGGGAAACACCATATATTTT. Its protein is CASSPGVRGNTIYF.

The chain uses TRBV7-9 and TRBJ1-4, with D unclear. This CDR3 has 12 amino acids. V lost 3 bases and J 5 bases, leaving 4 bases between the germline ends. Per germline, CDR1 SEHNR and CDR2 FQNEAQ (reference sequence). The CDR3 DNA is TGTGCCAGCAGCTTGGGCAATGAAAAACTGTTTTTT. Translation gives CASSLGNEKLFF. The full variable domain, rest sourced from reference TRBV7-9 and TRBJ1-4, is DTGVSQNPRHKITKRGQNVTFRCDPISEHNRLYWYRQTLGQGPEFLTYFQNEAQLEKSRLLSDRFSAERPKGSFSTLEIQRTEQGDSAMYLCASSLGNEKLFFGSGTQLSVL.

This clone has a single count. The rearrangement joins TRBV19 to TRBJ1-5, with D unresolved. This CDR3 has 15 residues. Trimming removed 6 bases at V and 2 bases at J, with 14 bases between. From germline, CDR1 is LNHDA and CDR2 SQIVND (reference sequence). CDR3 bases: TGTGCCAGTAGCGAACCCATGCGGGGCAATCAGCCCCAGCATTTT. Translated: CASSEPMRGNQPQHF.

In its sample, this clone was seen a few times. The chain links TRBV19 to TRBJ2-7; tentative D call: TRBD2 (5 bases). CDR1 and CDR2 (germline): LNHDA, SQIVND (reference sequence). Trimming pared 10 bases from V and 0 bases from J, leaving 13 bases between. This CDR3 has 13 amino acids. This chain's CDR3 is CATAVGVSYEQYF. The CDR3 region has the DNA TGTGCCACCGCCGTCGGGGTCTCCTACGAGCAGTACTTC.

The rearrangement uses TRBV11-2 and TRBJ1-3; D is undetermined. Germline assignment: CDR1 SGHAT and CDR2 FQNNGV. V was shortened by 3 bases and J by 0 bases, with 21 bases between the two germline ends. This CDR3 region has 19 residues. The CDR3 sequence: CASSLSVRASGSSGNTIYF. In DNA form, the CDR3 reads TGTGCCAGCAGCTTGTCTGTACGGGCTTCGGGATCCTCTGGAAACACCATATATTTT. The full variable domain, rest sourced from reference TRBV11-2 and TRBJ1-3, is EAGVAQSPRYKIIEKRQSVAFWCNPISGHATLYWYQQILGQGPKLLIQFQNNGVVDDSQLPKDRFSAERLKGVDSTLKIQPAKLEDSAVYLCASSLSVRASGSSGNTIYFGEGSWLTVV.

The gene calls are TRBV7-2 and TRBJ1-5, with a weak D call TRBD1 (6 bases). This CDR3 is built from 17 residues. V gave up 2 bases and J gave up 1 base, with 15 bases separating them. From germline, CDR1 is SGHTA and CDR2 FQGNSA. This CDR3 reads CASSLNQAGQSNQPQHF. DNA for the CDR3: TGTGCCAGCAGCTTAAACCAAGCAGGACAGAGCAATCAGCCCCAGCATTTT.

The chain couples TRBV19 to TRBJ2-7, with 7 nucleotides matching TRBD1. CDR3 size: 15 residues. Trimming at V came to 6 bases and at J to 6 bases, leaving 14 bases not matched to a gene. Germline CDR1 and CDR2: LNHDA and SQIVND (reference sequence). The CDR3: CASRRSDRVYIEQYF. CDR3 in DNA: TGTGCCAGTAGACGGTCCGACAGGGTGTACATCGAGCAGTACTTC. The whole variable domain, remainder taken from reference TRBV19 and TRBJ2-7, is DGGITQSPKYLFRKEGQNVTLSCEQNLNHDAMYWYRQDPGQGLRLIYYSQIVNDFQKGDIAEGYSVSREKKESFPLTVTSAQKNPTAFYLCASRRSDRVYIEQYFGPGTRLTVT.

J is TRBJ1-1 and V is TRBV19; D may be TRBD1 (6 bases). The CDR3 has 17 residues. CDR1 LNHDA and CDR2 SQIVND come from the germline V gene (reference sequence). Trimming took off 4 bases at V and 0 bases at J, with 18 bases between the two ends. The DNA for the CDR3 is TGTGCCAGTAGTACAAAACGGACAGCCGATATGAACACTGAAGCTTTCTTT. This codes for CASSTKRTADMNTEAFF.

The rearrangement uses TRBV7-8 and TRBJ1-4; D call uncertain. The V end lost 2 bases, the J end lost 4 bases, and 11 bases lay between the germline ends. Germline V gene lookup returns CDR1 SGHVS and CDR2 FQNEAQ. The CDR3 is 15 amino acids. CDR3 loop: CASSLPPRGNEKLFF. CDR3 nucleotides: TGTGCCAGCAGCTTACCTCCTCGAGGTAATGAAAAACTGTTTTTT.

V is TRBV11-1 and J is TRBJ1-4; D gene uncertain. CDR1 SGHAT and CDR2 FQDESV come from the germline V gene (reference sequence). V was cut by 6 bases and J by 8 bases, with 13 bases left in between. This CDR3 spans 13 amino acids. This CDR3 reads CASSTGEREKLFF. The CDR3, as DNA: TGTGCCAGCAGTACCGGGGAGAGGGAAAAACTGTTTTTT.

This clone occurred a few times. This chain connects TRBV7-2 to TRBJ1-1, with D hard to call. V lost 2 bases and J lost 2, with 6 bases in between. Germline values: CDR1 SGHTA, CDR2 FQGNSA. The CDR3 runs to 13 residues. CDR3 coding DNA: TGTGCCAGCAGCTTACCCCTTAACACTGAAGCTTTCTTT. Protein: CASSLPLNTEAFF.

The rearrangement uses TRBV6-5 and TRBJ2-2; D uncertain. V gave up 6 bases and J gave up 3 bases, with 8 bases separating them. Germline values: CDR1 MNHEY, CDR2 SVGAGI. The CDR3 covers 13 residues. The CDR3 bases are TGTGCCAGCAGGGCCTCCCACACCGGGGAGCTGTTTTTT. Protein product: CASRASHTGELFF.